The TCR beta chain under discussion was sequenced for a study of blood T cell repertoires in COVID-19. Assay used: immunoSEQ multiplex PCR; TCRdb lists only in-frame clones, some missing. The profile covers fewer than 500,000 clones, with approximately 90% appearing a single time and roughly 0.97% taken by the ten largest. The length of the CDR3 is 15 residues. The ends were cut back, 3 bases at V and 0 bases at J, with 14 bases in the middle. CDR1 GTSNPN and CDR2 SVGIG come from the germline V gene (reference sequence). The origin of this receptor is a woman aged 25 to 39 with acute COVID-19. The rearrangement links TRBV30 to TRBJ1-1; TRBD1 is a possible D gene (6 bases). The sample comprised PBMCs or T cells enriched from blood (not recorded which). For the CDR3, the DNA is TGTGCCTGGAGGGCCTCCGGGACACTGAACACTGAAGCTTTCTTT. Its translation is CAWRASGTLNTEAFF.